This T cell receptor beta chain was profiled in a study of CD8 T cells in ankylosing spondylitis. General observations from the study: A TCR beta motif of eight or nine highly homologous variants seemed to mark ankylosing spondylitis blood.

The length of the CDR3 is 16 residues. CDR1 and CDR2 from the germline V gene are DFQATT and SNEGSKA (reference sequence). Trimming at V came to 1 base and at J to 2 bases, leaving 10 bases not matched to a gene. TCRdb analysed the 5' RACE reads with MiXCR anew, one entry per CDR3 protein. This table has some 240,000 distinct CDR3 sequences, 8.6% appearing once. This clonotype was seen repeatedly, ten times or more. The target antigen is unknown. The chain employs TRBV20-1 and TRBJ2-5, with 7 bases lining up with TRBD2. The sequence was obtained from a male donor with ankylosing spondylitis or in good health (not recorded which). Input material: blood, either unsorted or a sorted T cell fraction (not recorded which). CDR3 protein: CSARVSATSRQETQYF. The CDR3 nucleotides read TGCAGTGCTAGAGTGAGTGCGACTAGCAGACAAGAGACCCAGTACTTC.